This is a list of T cell receptor beta chains from one sample in a study of shared clonotypes between healthy human individuals. The data were produced by immunoSEQ multiplex PCR, yet TCRdb's version contains in-frame clones alone and is incomplete. The data contain over a million clones, 65% to 80% of them seen just once; the ten biggest clones take up about 1.4%. Source material: memory CD4+ T cells sorted from blood. All receptors derive from a man younger than 35 in good health. Both conserved end residues are part of each CDR3.

V gene: TRBV7-7; CDR3 protein: CASSEPRGEQYF
V gene: TRBV6-5; CDR3 protein: CASSYSTWGNYGYTF
V gene: TRBV29-1; CDR3 protein: CSVEGTGIFYGYTF
V gene: TRBV11-2; CDR3 protein: CASSLDPVNTGELFF
V gene: TRBV18; CDR3 protein: CASSPGQGGLRYF
V gene: TRBV9; CDR3 protein: CASSVVAGGPYNEQFF
V gene: TRBV28; CDR3 protein: CASRGDRLGTDTQYF
V gene: TRBV6-1; CDR3 protein: CASSEVRSLGKLFF
V gene: TRBV28; CDR3 protein: CASSLSTGELFF
V gene: TRBV5-1; CDR3 protein: CASSPLGSGRELNTEAFF
V gene: TRBV5-5; CDR3 protein: CASSLGRYGVPGSSPLHF